The clone carrying this T cell receptor beta chain was counted at least ten times. No antigen is known for it. The CDR3 length is 12 residues. The V gene's germline CDR1 is SNHLY and CDR2 FYNNEI. V lost 10 bases to trimming and J lost 5 bases, with 14 bases between them. The sample originates from a study of T cells in Graves' hyperthyroidism and ophthalmopathy. Study-level results: The model anticipated ophthalmopathy a median about 7 months pre-onset.

Amplified regions were TCR beta CDR3 sequences from RNA transcripts. The HTBI primer set served for first-round RT-PCR of the TCR CDR3. Via MiXCR, TCRdb re-called the multiplex PCR reads, giving one row per CDR3 protein. The sample records more than 350,000 distinct CDR3 sequences, roughly 15% being singletons. PBMCs came from 10 ml fresh peripheral blood. The V and J genes are TRBV2 and TRBJ2-5, with a tentative D call TRBD1 (7 bases). The specimen was blood. This clonotype was sampled from a woman aged 55-70 years with Graves' ophthalmopathy. In nucleotides, the CDR3 is TGTGCCAACAGGGGAGGTTTCGAGACCCAGTACTTC. Translated, it gives CANRGGFETQYF.